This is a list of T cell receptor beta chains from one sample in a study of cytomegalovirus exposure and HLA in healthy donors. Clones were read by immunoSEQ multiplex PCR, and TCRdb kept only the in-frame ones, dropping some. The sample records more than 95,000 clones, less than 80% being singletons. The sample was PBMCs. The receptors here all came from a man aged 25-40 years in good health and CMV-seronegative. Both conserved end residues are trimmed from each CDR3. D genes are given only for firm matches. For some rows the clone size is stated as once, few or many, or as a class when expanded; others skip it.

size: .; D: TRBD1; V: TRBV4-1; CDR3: ASSHSLGGTGGNTEAF
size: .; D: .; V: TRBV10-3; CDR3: AISESGRADQPQH
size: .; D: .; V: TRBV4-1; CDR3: ASSQDRRWTGGGTDTQY
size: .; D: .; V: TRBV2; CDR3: ASSPEVDRMDGYT
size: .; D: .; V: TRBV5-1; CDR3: ASSVGASTDTQY
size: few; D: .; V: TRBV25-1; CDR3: ASSPAGIYYEQY
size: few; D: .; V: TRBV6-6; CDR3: ASSTSRDWRYEQY
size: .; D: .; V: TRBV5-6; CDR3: ASSQTDYGYT
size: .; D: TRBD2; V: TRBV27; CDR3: ASVNGLAPYEQY
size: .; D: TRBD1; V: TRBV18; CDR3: ASSSLDRGGWSNQPQH
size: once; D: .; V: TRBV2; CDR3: ASSQIGAEAF